The present T cell receptor (beta chain) was sequenced within a study of cytomegalovirus exposure and HLA in healthy donors. Use of 60 Vbeta and 13 Jbeta primers characterized the PCR. Repertoires were generated with immunoSEQ multiplex PCR, while TCRdb's copy carries only in-frame clones and drops some. The table shows about 130,000 clones, with approximately 78% occurring only once. Worth noting for this clone: What it binds is unknown.

Likely unrecorded immune exposures existed in these nominally healthy donors. Findings of the study overall: Several V segments, TRBV6-2 and TRBV6-3 among them, could not be told apart and were dropped. An analysis was carried out later, and it reportedly showed fewer N-insertions in an Asian-associated ancestry cluster than the approximately 670-donor mean. The study labeled 150 to 200 TCR beta chains cytomegalovirus-associated.

This CDR3 spans 14 amino acids. The germline CDR1 and CDR2 sequences are MDHEN and SYDVKM. Trimming stripped 2 bases from V and 3 bases from J, with 11 bases between. This TCR was sampled from a man under 40 in good health and CMV-seropositive. Source material: PBMCs. The chain combines TRBV28 with TRBJ2-7, with D tentatively TRBD2 (6 bases). In DNA, the CDR3 is TGTGCCAGCAGTTTAGTTAGCGGTAGCTACGAGCAGTACTTC. Translating gives CASSLVSGSYEQYF.